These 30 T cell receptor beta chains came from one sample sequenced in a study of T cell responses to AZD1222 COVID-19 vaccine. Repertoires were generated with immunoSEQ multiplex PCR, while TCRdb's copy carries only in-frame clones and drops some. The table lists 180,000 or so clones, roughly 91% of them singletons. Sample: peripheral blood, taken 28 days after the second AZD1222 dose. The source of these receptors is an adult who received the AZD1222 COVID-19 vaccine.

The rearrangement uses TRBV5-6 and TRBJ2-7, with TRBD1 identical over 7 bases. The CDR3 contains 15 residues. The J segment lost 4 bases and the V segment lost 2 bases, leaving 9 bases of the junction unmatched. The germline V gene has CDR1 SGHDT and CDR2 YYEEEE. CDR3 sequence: CASSFGIGGIYEQYF. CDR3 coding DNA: TGTGCCAGCAGCTTCGGTATAGGGGGCATATACGAGCAGTACTTC.

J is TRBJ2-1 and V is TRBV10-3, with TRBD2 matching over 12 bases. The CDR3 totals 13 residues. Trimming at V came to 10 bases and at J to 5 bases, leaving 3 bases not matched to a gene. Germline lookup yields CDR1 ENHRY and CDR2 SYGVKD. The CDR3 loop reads CATSSGRDNEQFF. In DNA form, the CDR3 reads TGTGCCACCTCTAGCGGGAGGGACAATGAGCAGTTCTTC.

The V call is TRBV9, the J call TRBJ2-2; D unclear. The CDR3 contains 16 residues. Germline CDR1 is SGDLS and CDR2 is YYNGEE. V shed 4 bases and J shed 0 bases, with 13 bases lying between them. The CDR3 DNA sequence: TGTGCCAGCAGCCCCCTAGGACGATCGAACACCGGGGAGCTGTTTTTT. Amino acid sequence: CASSPLGRSNTGELFF.

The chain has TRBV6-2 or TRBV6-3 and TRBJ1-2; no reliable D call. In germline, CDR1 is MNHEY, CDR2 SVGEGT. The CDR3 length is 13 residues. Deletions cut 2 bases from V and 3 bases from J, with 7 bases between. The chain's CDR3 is CASSYDGDYGYTF. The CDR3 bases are TGTGCCAGCAGTTACGACGGGGACTATGGCTACACCTTC.

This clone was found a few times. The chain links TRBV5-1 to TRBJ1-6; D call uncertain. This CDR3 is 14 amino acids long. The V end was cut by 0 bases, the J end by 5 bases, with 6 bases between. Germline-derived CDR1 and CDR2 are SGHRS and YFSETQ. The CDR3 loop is CASSLETDNSPLHF. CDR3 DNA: TGCGCCAGCAGCTTGGAAACCGATAATTCACCCCTCCACTTT.

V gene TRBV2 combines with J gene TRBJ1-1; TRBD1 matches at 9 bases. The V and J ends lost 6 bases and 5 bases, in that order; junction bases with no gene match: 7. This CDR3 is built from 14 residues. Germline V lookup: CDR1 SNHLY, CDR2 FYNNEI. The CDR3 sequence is CASSWDRVDTEAFF. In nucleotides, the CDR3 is TGTGCCAGCAGCTGGGACAGGGTAGATACTGAAGCTTTCTTT.

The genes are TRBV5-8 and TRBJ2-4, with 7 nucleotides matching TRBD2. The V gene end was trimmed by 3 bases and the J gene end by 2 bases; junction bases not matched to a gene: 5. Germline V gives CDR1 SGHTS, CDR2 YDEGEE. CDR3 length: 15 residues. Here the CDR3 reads CASSSGGPTKNIQYF. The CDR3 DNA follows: TGTGCCAGCAGCTCGGGGGGACCAACCAAAAACATTCAGTACTTC.

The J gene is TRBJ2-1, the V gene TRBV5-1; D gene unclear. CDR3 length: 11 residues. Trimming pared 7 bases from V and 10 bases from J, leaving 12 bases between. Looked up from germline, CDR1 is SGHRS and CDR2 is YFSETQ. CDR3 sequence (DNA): TGCGCCAGCGTCCTTGGAGTAGAGCAGTTCTTC. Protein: CASVLGVEQFF.

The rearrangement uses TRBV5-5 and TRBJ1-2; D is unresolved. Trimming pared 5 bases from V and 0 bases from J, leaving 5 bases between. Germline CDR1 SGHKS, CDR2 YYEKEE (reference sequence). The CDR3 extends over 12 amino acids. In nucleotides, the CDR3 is TGTGCCAGCAGAGCAGCTAACTATGGCTACACCTTC. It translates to CASRAANYGYTF.

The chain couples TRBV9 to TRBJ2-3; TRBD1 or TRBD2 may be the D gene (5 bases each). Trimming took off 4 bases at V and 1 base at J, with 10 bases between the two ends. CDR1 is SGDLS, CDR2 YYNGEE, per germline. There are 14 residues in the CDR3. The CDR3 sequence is CASSLGVRTDTQYF. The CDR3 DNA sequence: TGTGCCAGCAGCCTGGGGGTTCGCACAGATACGCAGTATTTT.

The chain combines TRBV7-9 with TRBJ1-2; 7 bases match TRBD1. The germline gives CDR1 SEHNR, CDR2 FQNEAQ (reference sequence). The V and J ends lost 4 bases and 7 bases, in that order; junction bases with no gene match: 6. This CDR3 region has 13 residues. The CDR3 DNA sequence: TGTGCCAGCAGCTCGGGACAGTATGGTGGCTACACCTTC. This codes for CASSSGQYGGYTF.

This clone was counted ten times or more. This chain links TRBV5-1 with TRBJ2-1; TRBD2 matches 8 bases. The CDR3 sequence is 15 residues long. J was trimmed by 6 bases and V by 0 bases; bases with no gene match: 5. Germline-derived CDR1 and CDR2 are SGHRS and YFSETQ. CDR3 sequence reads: CASSLEAGAFNEQFF. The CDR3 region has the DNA TGCGCCAGCAGCTTGGAAGCGGGAGCGTTCAATGAGCAGTTCTTC.

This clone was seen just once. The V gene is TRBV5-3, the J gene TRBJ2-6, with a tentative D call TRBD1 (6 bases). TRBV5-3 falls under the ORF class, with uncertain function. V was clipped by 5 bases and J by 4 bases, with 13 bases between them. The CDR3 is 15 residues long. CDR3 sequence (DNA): TGTGCCAGAAGGGGATCAGGGGCAGGGGCCAACGTCCTGACTTTC. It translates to CARRGSGAGANVLTF.

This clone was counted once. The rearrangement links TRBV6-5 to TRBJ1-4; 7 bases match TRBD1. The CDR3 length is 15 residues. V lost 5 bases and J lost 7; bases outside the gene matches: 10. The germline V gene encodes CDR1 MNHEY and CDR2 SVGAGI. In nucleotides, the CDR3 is TGTGCCAGCAGTCGGGACAGAACTGAATTTGAAAAACTGTTTTTT. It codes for CASSRDRTEFEKLFF.

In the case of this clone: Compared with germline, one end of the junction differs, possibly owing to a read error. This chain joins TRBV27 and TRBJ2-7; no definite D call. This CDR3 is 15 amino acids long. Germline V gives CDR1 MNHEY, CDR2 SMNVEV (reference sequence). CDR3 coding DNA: TGTGCCAGCAGCCCCGCGCGTAGCTTCTCCCACGAGCAGTACTTC. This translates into CASSPARSFSHEQYF.

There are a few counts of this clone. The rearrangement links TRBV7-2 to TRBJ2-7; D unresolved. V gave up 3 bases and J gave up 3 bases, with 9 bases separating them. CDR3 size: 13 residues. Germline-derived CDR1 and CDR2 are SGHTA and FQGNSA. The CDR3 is CASSFGSVYEQYF. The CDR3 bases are TGTGCCAGCAGCTTCGGCAGTGTCTACGAGCAGTACTTC.

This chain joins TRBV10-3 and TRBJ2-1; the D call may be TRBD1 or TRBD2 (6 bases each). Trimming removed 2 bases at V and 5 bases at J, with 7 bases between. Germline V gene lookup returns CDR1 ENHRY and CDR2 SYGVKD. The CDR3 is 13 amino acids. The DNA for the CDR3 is TGTGCCATCAGTGAGAGGGGGGACAATGAGCAGTTCTTC. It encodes CAISERGDNEQFF.

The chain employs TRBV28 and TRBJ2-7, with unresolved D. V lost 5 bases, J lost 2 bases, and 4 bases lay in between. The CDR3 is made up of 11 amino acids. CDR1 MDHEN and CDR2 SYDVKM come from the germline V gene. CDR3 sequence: CASSETYEQYF. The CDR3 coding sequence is TGTGCCAGCAGTGAAACCTACGAGCAGTACTTC.

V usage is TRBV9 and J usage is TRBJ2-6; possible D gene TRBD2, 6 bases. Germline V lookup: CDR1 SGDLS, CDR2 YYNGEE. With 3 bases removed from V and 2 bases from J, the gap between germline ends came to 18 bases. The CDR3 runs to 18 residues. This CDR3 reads CASSATPDGRTGANVLTF. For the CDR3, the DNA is TGTGCCAGCAGCGCCACTCCGGACGGGAGAACTGGGGCCAACGTCCTGACTTTC.

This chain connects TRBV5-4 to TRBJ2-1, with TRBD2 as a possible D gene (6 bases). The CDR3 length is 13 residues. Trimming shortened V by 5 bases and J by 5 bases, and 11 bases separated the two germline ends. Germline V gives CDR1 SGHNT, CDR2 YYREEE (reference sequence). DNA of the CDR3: TGTGCCAGCAGTAAACCGGGAGACAATGAGCAGTTCTTC. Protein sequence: CASSKPGDNEQFF.

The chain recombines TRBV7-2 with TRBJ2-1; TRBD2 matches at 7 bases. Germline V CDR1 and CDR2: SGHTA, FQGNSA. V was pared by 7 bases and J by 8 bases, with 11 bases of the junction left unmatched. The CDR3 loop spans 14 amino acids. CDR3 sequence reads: CASNQYPGGDEQFF. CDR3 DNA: TGTGCCAGCAACCAATACCCGGGGGGTGATGAGCAGTTCTTC.

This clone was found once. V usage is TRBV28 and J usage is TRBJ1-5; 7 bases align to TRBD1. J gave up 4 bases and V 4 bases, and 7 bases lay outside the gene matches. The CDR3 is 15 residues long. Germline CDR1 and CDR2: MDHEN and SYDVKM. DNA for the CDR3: TGTGCCAGCAGTTCCCTGGACAGGCGAAATCAGCCCCAGCATTTT. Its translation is CASSSLDRRNQPQHF.

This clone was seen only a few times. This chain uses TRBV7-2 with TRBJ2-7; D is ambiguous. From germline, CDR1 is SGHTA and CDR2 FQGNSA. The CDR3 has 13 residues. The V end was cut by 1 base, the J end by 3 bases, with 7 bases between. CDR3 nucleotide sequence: TGTGCCAGCAGCTTAGGGCAGTTCTACGAGCAGTACTTC. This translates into CASSLGQFYEQYF.

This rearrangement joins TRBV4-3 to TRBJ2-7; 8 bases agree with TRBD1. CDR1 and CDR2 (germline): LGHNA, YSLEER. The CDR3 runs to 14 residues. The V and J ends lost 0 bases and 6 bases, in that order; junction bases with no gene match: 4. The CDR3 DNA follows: TGCGCCAGCAGCCAAGAGACAGGGGCGAGCGAGCAGTACTTC. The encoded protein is CASSQETGASEQYF.

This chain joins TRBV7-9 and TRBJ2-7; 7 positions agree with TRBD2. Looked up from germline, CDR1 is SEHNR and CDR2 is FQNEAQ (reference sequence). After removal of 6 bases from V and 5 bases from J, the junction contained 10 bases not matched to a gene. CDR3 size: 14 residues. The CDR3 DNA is TGTGCCAGCAGGTCAAGCGGGGTTGGGAACGAGCAGTACTTC. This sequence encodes CASRSSGVGNEQYF.

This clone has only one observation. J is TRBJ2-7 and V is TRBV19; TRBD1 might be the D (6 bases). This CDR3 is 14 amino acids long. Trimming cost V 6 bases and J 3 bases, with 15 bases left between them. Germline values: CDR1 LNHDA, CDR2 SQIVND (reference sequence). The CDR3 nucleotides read TGTGCCAGTAGCCACTCAGGGGAAAACTACGAGCAGTACTTC. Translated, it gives CASSHSGENYEQYF.

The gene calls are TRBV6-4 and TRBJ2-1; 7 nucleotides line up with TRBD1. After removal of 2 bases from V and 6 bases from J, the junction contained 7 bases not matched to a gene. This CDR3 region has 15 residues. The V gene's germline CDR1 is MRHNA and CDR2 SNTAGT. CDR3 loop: CASSDIAGGSNEQFF. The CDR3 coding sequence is TGTGCCAGCAGTGACATTGCAGGGGGTAGCAATGAGCAGTTCTTC.

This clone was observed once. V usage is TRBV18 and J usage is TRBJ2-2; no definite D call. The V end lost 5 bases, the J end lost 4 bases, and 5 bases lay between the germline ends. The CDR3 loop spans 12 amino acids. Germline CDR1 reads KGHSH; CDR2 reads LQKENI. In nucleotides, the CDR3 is TGTGCCAGCTCAACATCCACCGGGGAGCTGTTTTTT. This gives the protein CASSTSTGELFF.

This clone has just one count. In nucleotides, the CDR3 is TGTGCCAGCAGTTCCTACACCGGGGAGCTGTTTTTT. Amino acid sequence: CASSSYTGELFF. The chain is built from TRBV27 and TRBJ2-2, with D hard to call. The CDR3 spans 12 residues. Germline CDR1 and CDR2: MNHEY and SMNVEV (reference sequence). The V end was cut by 4 bases, the J end by 3 bases, with 3 bases between.

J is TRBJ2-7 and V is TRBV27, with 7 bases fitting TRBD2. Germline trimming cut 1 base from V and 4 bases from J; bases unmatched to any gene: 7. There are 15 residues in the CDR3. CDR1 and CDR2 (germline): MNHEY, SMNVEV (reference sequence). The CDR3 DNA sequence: TGTGCCAGCAGTTTATTTGGCGGGAGAGGGTACGAGCAGTACTTC. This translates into CASSLFGGRGYEQYF.